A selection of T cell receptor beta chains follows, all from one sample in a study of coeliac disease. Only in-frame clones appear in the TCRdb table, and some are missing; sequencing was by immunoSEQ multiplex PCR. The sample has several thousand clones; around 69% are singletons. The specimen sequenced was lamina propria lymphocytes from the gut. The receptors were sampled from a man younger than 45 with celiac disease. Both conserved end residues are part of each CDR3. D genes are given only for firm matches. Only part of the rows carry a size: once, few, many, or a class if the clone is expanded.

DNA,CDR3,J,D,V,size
TGTGCCAGCAGGGGCATCGACGGGACTAGCGGGAGGGATACGCAGTATTTT,CASRGIDGTSGRDTQYF,TRBJ2-3,TRBD2,TRBV28,.
TGTGCCAGTAAACAGGGGGCGCCTGGGGCCAACGTCCTGACTTTC,CASKQGAPGANVLTF,TRBJ2-6,TRBD1,TRBV19,.
TGTGCCAGTAGTATGACTAGCGGGACTTACAATGAGCAGTTCTTC,CASSMTSGTYNEQFF,TRBJ2-1,TRBD2,TRBV19,.
TGTGCCTGGAGCGGAGGGACAGGGGGATCCCTCCACTTT,CAWSGGTGGSLHF,TRBJ1-6,TRBD1,TRBV30,once
TGTGCCAGCAGCTTACCCGGGACTTTGTGGTCCGGGGAGCTGTTTTTT,CASSLPGTLWSGELFF,TRBJ2-2,.,TRBV5-8,.
TGTGCCAGCAGTTACAGCGGTCAGCCCCAGCATTTT,CASSYSGQPQHF,TRBJ1-5,.,TRBV6-5,medium-sized
TGTGCCAGCAGATGGGGGGGCACCTACGAGCAGTACTTC,CASRWGGTYEQYF,TRBJ2-7,.,TRBV28,.
TGTGCCAGCAGCCCCCACTACGAGCAGTACTTC,CASSPHYEQYF,TRBJ2-7,.,TRBV7-2,.
TGTGCCAGCAGCCAGTTAGAAGTTAACTATGGCTACACCTTC,CASSQLEVNYGYTF,TRBJ1-2,.,TRBV14,.
TGCGCCAGCAGTCAATCCTCCGGGGGGAATTCACCCCTCCACTTT,CASSQSSGGNSPLHF,TRBJ1-6,.,TRBV4-3,once
TGTGCCAGCAGCCCCGGACAGCATGAAAAACTGTTTTTT,CASSPGQHEKLFF,TRBJ1-4,.,TRBV7-2,.
TGTGCCAGCAGCAAACAGGGATCGTATGAAAAACTGTTTTTT,CASSKQGSYEKLFF,TRBJ1-4,.,TRBV13,few
TGTGCCAGTAGTATAGGCGGGGCGTACGAGCAGTACTTC,CASSIGGAYEQYF,TRBJ2-7,.,TRBV19,few
TGCGCCAGCAGCTTGGTTCCCAGCTCTGGAAACACCATATATTTT,CASSLVPSSGNTIYF,TRBJ1-3,.,TRBV5-1,.
TGTGCCAGCAGTTCACCCGGGATCCTAGCGGGGGGGCTGGATACGCAGTATTTT,CASSSPGILAGGLDTQYF,TRBJ2-3,TRBD2,TRBV27,few
TGTGCCTGGAACAGGGGATTCTCCTACGAGCAGTACTTC,CAWNRGFSYEQYF,TRBJ2-7,TRBD1,TRBV30,.
TGCGCCAGCAGCATAGGACTAGCGGGGAACAATGAGCAGTTCTTC,CASSIGLAGNNEQFF,TRBJ2-1,TRBD2,TRBV5-1,.
TGTGCCAGCAGCCAAGATCGGGACAGCCGCACAGATACGCAGTATTTT,CASSQDRDSRTDTQYF,TRBJ2-3,TRBD1,TRBV4-2,few
TGTGCCAGCAGCTCCCGCCCTGGGGGGGCAGTAAATGAGCAGTTCTTC,CASSSRPGGAVNEQFF,TRBJ2-1,.,TRBV7-8,.
TGTGCCAGCAGCTTGGGGGCTAGCGGGAGGACCGATACGCAGTATTTT,CASSLGASGRTDTQYF,TRBJ2-3,TRBD2,TRBV5-4,.
TGCGCCAGCAAGGAACGGGGGGCGAGGACCGGGGAGCTGTTTTTT,CASKERGARTGELFF,TRBJ2-2,.,TRBV10-2,.
TGTGCCAGCAGCCCCGACAGGACCGCCGCCATATATTTT,CASSPDRTAAIYF,TRBJ1-3,.,TRBV5-4,few